Below, 25 T cell receptor beta chains from the same sample are listed, as sequenced in a study of blood T cell repertoires in COVID-19. Produced via immunoSEQ multiplex PCR; TCRdb's table is partial and in-frame only. The sample holds about 150,000 clones; 85% to 90% are singletons and the top ten take roughly 12%. Sample: peripheral blood. These receptors originate from a man aged 18 to 30 with COVID-19, enrolled during active disease.

Details on this clone: One end of the junction varies from germline; a read error may be responsible. The chain carries TRBV7-7 and TRBJ1-1; D uncertain. Germline CDR1 and CDR2: SSHAT and FNYEAQ (reference sequence). CDR3 size: 17 residues. The CDR3 protein is CASSLLGAAAGNTEAFF. Here the CDR3 DNA reads TGTGCTAGCAGCTTATTAGGTGCGGCGGCGGGGAACACTGAAGCTTTCTTT.

The rearrangement joins TRBV9 to TRBJ1-2; no clear D gene. Trimming pared 4 bases from V and 6 bases from J, leaving 13 bases between. Germline CDR1 SGDLS, CDR2 YYNGEE. This CDR3 region has 13 residues. This CDR3 is CASSPVGLNGYTF. As DNA, the CDR3 is TGTGCCAGCAGCCCCGTCGGGTTGAATGGCTACACCTTC.

The chain couples TRBV5-4 to TRBJ2-5; 9 bases agree with TRBD2. Germline lookup yields CDR1 SGHNT and CDR2 YYREEE (reference sequence). J was trimmed by 4 bases and V by 0 bases; bases with no gene match: 4. This CDR3 spans 15 amino acids. CDR3 DNA: TGTGCCAGCAGCTTGGGTAGCGGGAGTGGAGAGACCCAGTACTTC. It codes for CASSLGSGSGETQYF. Full variable domain (rest looked up from reference TRBV5-4 and TRBJ2-5): ETGVTQSPTHLIKTRGQQVTLRCSSQSGHNTVSWYQQALGQGPQFIFQYYREEENGRGNFPPRFSGLQFPNYSSELNVNALELDDSALYLCASSLGSGSGETQYFGPGTRLLVL.

The gene calls are TRBV9 and TRBJ2-5; the match to TRBD1 covers 9 bases. The V and J ends lost 4 bases and 5 bases, in that order; junction bases with no gene match: 12. Germline CDR1 SGDLS, CDR2 YYNGEE. CDR3 length: 16 residues. The chain's CDR3 is CASSPRPGTGTETQYF. The CDR3 DNA follows: TGTGCCAGCAGCCCCCGCCCCGGGACAGGGACGGAGACCCAGTACTTC.

The rearrangement links TRBV5-8 to TRBJ1-5; TRBD1 agrees at 8 bases. Germline trimming cut 0 bases from V and 5 bases from J; bases unmatched to any gene: 1. Germline CDR1 reads SGHTS; CDR2 reads YDEGEE. There are 14 residues in the CDR3. CDR3 in amino acids: CASSLGTGYQPQHF. CDR3 sequence (DNA): TGTGCCAGCAGCTTGGGGACAGGGTATCAGCCCCAGCATTTT.

CDR3 amino acids: CASSLQTGYEQYF. The CDR3 DNA reads TGCGCCAGCAGCCTCCAGACAGGCTACGAGCAGTACTTC. The chain is built from TRBV5-1 and TRBJ2-7; perhaps TRBD1 as D (6 bases). The CDR3 extends over 13 amino acids. CDR1 SGHRS and CDR2 YFSETQ come from the germline V gene. V was trimmed by 4 bases and J by 3 bases, leaving 11 bases between them.

The chain has TRBV5-4 and TRBJ2-7; TRBD2 agrees at 7 bases. In germline, CDR1 is SGHNT, CDR2 YYREEE (reference sequence). The J segment lost 1 base and the V segment lost 2 bases, leaving 3 bases of the junction unmatched. There are 14 residues in the CDR3. The CDR3 protein is CASSLAGRSYEQYF. CDR3 DNA: TGTGCCAGCAGCTTAGCGGGAAGATCCTACGAGCAGTACTTC.

The rearrangement joins TRBV3-1 (or the pseudogene TRBV3-2) to TRBJ1-4, with D possibly TRBD1 on 5 matching bases. CDR3 size: 17 residues. CDR1 and CDR2 (germline): LGHDT, YNNKEL (reference sequence). The ends were cut back, 3 bases at V and 2 bases at J, with 16 bases in the middle. DNA of the CDR3: TGTGCCAGCAGCCACCGCCGGGTGGGGCGGACTAATGAAAAACTGTTTTTT. Residues: CASSHRRVGRTNEKLFF.

This clone was picked up a small number of times. V and J are TRBV2 and TRBJ2-1; unclear D gene. V was shortened by 0 bases and J by 8 bases, with 17 bases between the two germline ends. This CDR3 comprises 16 residues. The germline CDR1 and CDR2 sequences are SNHLY and FYNNEI. The CDR3 nucleotides are TGTGCCAGCAGTGAAGCGCGAGGCCTAGGAATCGATGAGCAGTTCTTC. Amino acids: CASSEARGLGIDEQFF.

This chain uses TRBV7-6 with TRBJ2-7, with D perhaps TRBD2 (6 bases). Deletions cut 10 bases from V and 5 bases from J, with 12 bases between. There are 11 residues in the CDR3. Germline values: CDR1 SGHVS, CDR2 FNYEAQ. Here the CDR3 reads CATRREDEQYF. The CDR3 DNA reads TGTGCCACCAGAAGGGAGGACGAGCAGTACTTC. The full variable domain, in which reference TRBV7-6 and TRBJ2-7 provide the parts outside the CDR3, is GAGVSQSPRYKVTKRGQDVALRCDPISGHVSLYWYRQALGQGPEFLTYFNYEAQQDKSGLPNDRFSAERPEGSISTLTIQRTEQRDSAMYRCATRREDEQYFGPGTRLTVT.

The chain has TRBV9 and TRBJ2-3, with D tentatively TRBD1 (6 bases). Germline lookup yields CDR1 SGDLS and CDR2 YYNGEE. There are 14 residues in the CDR3. Trimming took 2 bases from V and 5 from J, leaving 12 bases between them. CDR3 protein: CASSVGTTGDTQYF. The CDR3 nucleotides are TGTGCCAGCAGCGTCGGGACAACGGGAGATACGCAGTATTTT.

Written as DNA, the CDR3 is TGTGCCTGGAGTCCCGACAGGGAAGTAAGAGGCTACGAGCAGTACTTC. Translating gives CAWSPDREVRGYEQYF. J is TRBJ2-7 and V is TRBV30; TRBD1 agrees at 7 bases. V was clipped by 2 bases and J by 3 bases; unmatched bases: 13. CDR1 and CDR2 from the germline V gene are GTSNPN and SVGIG (reference sequence). The CDR3 loop spans 16 amino acids.

V and J are TRBV28 and TRBJ2-5; D possibly corresponds to TRBD1 (6 bases). Germline lookup yields CDR1 MDHEN and CDR2 SYDVKM. V lost 7 bases and J lost 1, with 10 bases in between. This CDR3 has 13 residues. CDR3 sequence reads: CASKTGPQETQYF. The CDR3 DNA reads TGTGCCAGCAAAACAGGGCCCCAAGAGACCCAGTACTTC.

The chain links TRBV6-5 to TRBJ2-7; D not resolved. Between the trimmed V and J ends, which lost 1 base and 3 bases, there was a span of 16 bases. Germline V gives CDR1 MNHEY, CDR2 SVGAGI. This CDR3 spans 16 amino acids. CDR3 bases: TGTGCCAGCAGTTACTTCAGGCAGGCGCCCGACTACGAGCAGTACTTC. Protein: CASSYFRQAPDYEQYF.

This clone has just one count. The V call is TRBV21-1, the J call TRBJ2-2; TRBD2 is taken as the D call from the table, unchecked against the DNA. TRBV21-1 is tagged as a pseudogene. The CDR3 extends over 15 amino acids. The CDR3 loop is CASRGPGTNTGELFF. CDR3 bases: TGTGCCAGCAGGGGTCCGGGGACGAACACCGGGGAGCTGTTTTTT.

The V gene is TRBV18, the J gene TRBJ2-7; TRBD1 matches at 9 bases. Germline V gives CDR1 KGHSH, CDR2 LQKENI. Trimming removed 3 bases from V and 4 bases from J; junction bases left unmatched: 10. CDR3 length: 16 residues. CDR3 protein: CASSPSAGTGTYEQYF. The CDR3 DNA sequence: TGTGCCAGCTCACCCTCGGCGGGGACAGGGACGTACGAGCAGTACTTC.

The rearrangement links TRBV28 to TRBJ1-2; D might be TRBD1 (5 bases). The CDR3 consists of 14 residues. V was pared by 3 bases and J by 3 bases, with 11 bases between. Per the germline V gene, CDR1 is MDHEN and CDR2 is SYDVKM. In DNA, the CDR3 is TGTGCCAGCAGTTTTGGCGGGGCCGACTATGGCTACACCTTC. This gives the protein CASSFGGADYGYTF.

The chain combines TRBV25-1 with TRBJ1-1; D remains ambiguous. The germline V gene encodes CDR1 MGHDK and CDR2 SYGVNS. Trimming removed 6 bases from V and 4 bases from J, with 9 bases in between. The CDR3 runs to 12 residues. The CDR3 is CASRLRATEAFF. CDR3 sequence (DNA): TGTGCCAGCAGATTGAGGGCCACTGAAGCTTTCTTT.

This sequence joins TRBV14 and TRBJ2-7, with D hard to call. V gave up 2 bases and J gave up 1 base, with 3 bases separating them. CDR1 is SGHDN, CDR2 FVKESK, per germline. The CDR3 sequence is 12 residues long. CDR3 bases: TGTGCCAGCAGCCAACAGTCCTACGAGCAGTACTTC. Its translation is CASSQQSYEQYF.

V is TRBV5-4 and J is TRBJ2-7; 9 nucleotides align to TRBD1. The CDR3 loop spans 14 amino acids. Germline assignment: CDR1 SGHNT and CDR2 YYREEE (reference sequence). The ends lost 3 bases at V and 2 bases at J; junction bases unmatched: 3. CDR3 loop: CASSSGTGPYEQYF. CDR3 sequence (DNA): TGTGCCAGCAGCTCGGGGACAGGGCCCTACGAGCAGTACTTC.

The J gene is TRBJ2-7, the V gene TRBV4-2, with 7 bases matching TRBD1. CDR3 length: 14 residues. Germline CDR1 is LGHNA and CDR2 is YNFKEQ. Trimming took 3 bases from V and 2 from J; bases not matched to a gene: 4. The CDR3 nucleotides are TGTGCCAGCAGCCAGCGACAGGGAACCTACGAGCAGTACTTC. It specifies CASSQRQGTYEQYF.

The genes are TRBV5-6 and TRBJ1-2, with TRBD1 matching 7 bases. The CDR3 has 15 residues. Germline V gene data show CDR1 as SGHDT and CDR2 as YYEEEE. V lost 2 bases, J lost 2 bases, and 6 bases stayed unmatched. The chain's CDR3 is CASSFQDRVNYGYTF. The DNA for the CDR3 is TGTGCCAGCAGCTTCCAAGACAGGGTCAACTATGGCTACACCTTC.

This rearrangement joins TRBV19 to TRBJ1-3; 8 bases map to TRBD1. Trimming took 5 bases from V and 2 from J; bases not matched to a gene: 5. The germline V gene encodes CDR1 LNHDA and CDR2 SQIVND (reference sequence). This CDR3 has 15 residues. This CDR3 is CASSSQTGAGNTIYF. CDR3 in DNA: TGTGCCAGTAGTTCCCAGACAGGGGCTGGAAACACCATATATTTT.

The chain couples TRBV6-2 or TRBV6-3 to TRBJ2-7; D is perhaps TRBD1 (5 bases). The CDR3 contains 13 residues. Germline CDR1 is MNHEY and CDR2 is SVGEGT. V lost 6 bases and J 4 bases, leaving 13 bases between the germline ends. The CDR3 loop reads CASSRGHPYEQYF. DNA of the CDR3: TGTGCCAGCAGCCGAGGACATCCTTACGAGCAGTACTTC.

This clone was seen more than once but under ten times. V and J are TRBV15 and TRBJ2-7; tentative D call: TRBD2 (7 bases). Germline lookup yields CDR1 LNHNV and CDR2 YYDKDF (reference sequence). The V and J ends lost 0 bases and 2 bases respectively, with 14 bases between them. The CDR3 runs 16 residues. The CDR3 coding sequence is TGTGCCACCAGCAGAGAGAGGGCGCGGGGGCCCTACGAGCAGTACTTC. It yields the protein CATSRERARGPYEQYF. Drawing the rest from reference TRBV15 and TRBJ2-7, the complete variable domain is DAMVIQNPRYQVTQFGKPVTLSCSQTLNHNVMYWYQQKSSQAPKLLFHYYDKDFNNEADTPDNFQSRRPNTSFCFLDIRSPGLGDTAMYLCATSRERARGPYEQYFGPGTRLTVT.